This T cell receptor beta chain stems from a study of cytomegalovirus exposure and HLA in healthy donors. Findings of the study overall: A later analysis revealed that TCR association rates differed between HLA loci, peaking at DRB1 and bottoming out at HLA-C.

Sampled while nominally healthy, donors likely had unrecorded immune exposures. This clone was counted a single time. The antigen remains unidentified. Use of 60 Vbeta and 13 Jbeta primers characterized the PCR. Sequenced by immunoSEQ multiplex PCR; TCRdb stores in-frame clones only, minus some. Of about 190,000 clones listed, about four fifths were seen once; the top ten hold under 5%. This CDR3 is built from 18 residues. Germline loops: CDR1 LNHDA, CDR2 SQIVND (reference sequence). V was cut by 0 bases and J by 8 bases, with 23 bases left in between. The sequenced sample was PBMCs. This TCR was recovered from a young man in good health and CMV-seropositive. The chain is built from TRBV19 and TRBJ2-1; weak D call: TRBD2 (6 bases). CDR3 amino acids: CASSIDLLASAAWDEQFF. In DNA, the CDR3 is TGTGCCAGTAGTATAGATCTTCTTGCTAGCGCCGCGTGGGATGAGCAGTTCTTC. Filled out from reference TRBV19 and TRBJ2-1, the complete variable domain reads DGGITQSPKYLFRKEGQNVTLSCEQNLNHDAMYWYRQDPGQGLRLIYYSQIVNDFQKGDIAEGYSVSREKKESFPLTVTSAQKNPTAFYLCASSIDLLASAAWDEQFFGPGTRLTVL.